This T cell receptor (beta chain) was documented in a study of blood T cell repertoires in COVID-19. CDR1 is SGHRS and CDR2 is YFSETQ in the germline V gene. V shed 0 bases, J shed 0 bases, and the junction held 7 bases outside the gene matches. This CDR3 comprises 17 residues. This clone was seen a handful of times. Produced via immunoSEQ multiplex PCR; TCRdb's table is partial and in-frame only. The data show 300,000 to 450,000 clones, more than 70% seen once. Patients in Seattle were enrolled during active infection, then followed longitudinally. The sequenced sample was peripheral blood. The chain combines TRBV5-1 with TRBJ2-3; 7 bases agree with TRBD1. This TCR derives from a woman in her fifties or sixties with COVID-19, enrolled during active disease. CDR3 amino acids: CASSLDTTGDSTDTQYF. CDR3 DNA sequence: TGCGCCAGCAGCTTGGACACTACAGGGGATAGCACAGATACGCAGTATTTT.